This T cell receptor (beta chain) was observed in a study of T cell repertoires in cytomegalovirus infection. Background on the study: Public TCR beta signatures were indicative of both CMV infection and a matching HLA type.

V lost 0 bases and J 2 bases, leaving 11 bases between the germline ends. Germline loops: CDR1 MGHRA, CDR2 YSYEKL. CDR3 length: 15 residues. TCRdb recomputed calls from the reads with MiXCR, one row per CDR3 protein. The repertoire has under 500,000 distinct CDR3 sequences, under 55% of them found once; the top ten carry 43%. Concerning this clonotype: The target antigen is unknown.

Sample: cultured PBMCs, taken from culture after CMV antigen stimulation. The TCR sequence derives from a human donor in good health (CMV status not recorded). Some clones in this sample may be carry-over from other donors' samples. This chain connects TRBV4-1 to TRBJ2-7, with unresolved D. The CDR3 DNA follows: TGCGCCAGCAGCCAAGATCTCGCCAGGACCTACGAGCAGTACTTC. Its translation is CASSQDLARTYEQYF.